This T cell receptor (beta chain) was captured in a study of regulatory T cells in long-lasting Graves disease. In germline, CDR1 is MDHEN, CDR2 SYDVKM. V dropped 5 bases and J dropped 4; count of bases not matched to a gene: 10. CDR3 length: 17 residues. This clonotype was observed many times. Sample time point: newly diagnosed GD, antithyroid drugs for less than 3 months. PBMC-extracted RNA yielded the TCR library. With iRepertoire HTBI primers and Arm-PCR of CDR3 regions, TCR beta libraries were built. One entry per CDR3 protein, called by TCRdb with MiXCR from the multiplex PCR reads. The sample comprises roughly 610,000 distinct CDR3 sequences, roughly 15% of which are singletons, and more than 15% rests with the top ten. These sequences were also reported in another study, on T cells in Graves' hyperthyroidism and ophthalmopathy.

The rearrangement joins TRBV28 to TRBJ2-6; 8 nucleotides line up with TRBD1. This specimen was peripheral blood mononuclear cells (PBMCs), taken at new diagnosis, from a patient treated with antithyroid drugs. The sequence was obtained from a woman in her twenties or thirties with Graves disease. CDR3 nucleotide sequence: TGTGCCAGCAGTCCGTGGGACAGGTCGAAAGGGGCCAACGTCCTGACTTTC. It specifies CASSPWDRSKGANVLTF.